This record covers a single TCR beta chain. V was trimmed by 2 bases and J by 9 bases, leaving 8 bases between them. Germline V gives CDR1 SGHAT, CDR2 FQNNGV. The CDR3 extends over 13 amino acids. The record originates from a study of preoperative IRX-2 immunotherapy in early breast cancer. Only in-frame clones appear in the TCRdb table, and some are missing; sequencing was by immunoSEQ multiplex PCR. The repertoire holds around 62,000 clones, approximately 95% seen once, with roughly 1.5% in the top ten. Treatment specified: preoperative locoregional IRX-2 cytokine immunotherapy. Patients received preoperative, locoregional IRX-2 cytokine immunotherapy in a phase Ib study.

The source is a human donor with breast cancer. Sampling took place from a patient treated with IRX-2 immunotherapy. The J gene is TRBJ1-6, the V gene TRBV11-2; D perhaps matches TRBD1 (6 bases). This chain's CDR3 is CASSLNRASPLHF. In DNA form, the CDR3 reads TGTGCCAGCAGCTTAAACAGGGCTTCACCCCTCCACTTT.